These T cell receptor beta chains were read from a single sample in a study of blood T cell repertoires in COVID-19. Data came from immunoSEQ multiplex PCR; TCRdb stores just in-frame clones and leaves some out. The sample carries about 400,000 clones, nearly 90% recorded once. Input material: PBMCs or T cells enriched from blood (not recorded which). All receptors derive from a woman between 40 and 50 years old with acute COVID-19. Each CDR3 is given with its conserved first and last residue. The D gene is left open where the match is weak. Expanded clones are given a class, and other clones once, few, many or no size at all.

d_gene	j_gene	v_gene	abundance	CDR3aa	CDR3nt
TRBD2	TRBJ2-4	TRBV29-1	.	CSARESGDIQYF	TGCAGCGCACGGGAGAGCGGGGACATTCAGTACTTC
.	TRBJ2-7	TRBV7-9	.	CASSLTGYEQYF	TGTGCCAGCAGCCTGACGGGCTACGAGCAGTACTTC
.	TRBJ2-5	TRBV30	.	CAWTTTGTVETQYF	TGTGCCTGGACTACCACAGGGACGGTGGAGACCCAGTACTTC
TRBD1	TRBJ1-2	TRBV9	.	CASSVAPGGLTNYGYTF	TGTGCCAGCAGCGTAGCGCCAGGGGGCTTGACTAACTATGGCTACACCTTC
.	TRBJ2-3	TRBV29-1	.	CSVRKGPSDLTDTQYF	TGCAGCGTCCGAAAGGGGCCTAGCGACCTCACAGATACGCAGTATTTT
.	TRBJ1-1	TRBV6-5	.	CASSYSTVGGTEAFF	TGTGCCAGCAGTTACTCGACCGTGGGCGGGACTGAAGCTTTCTTT
.	TRBJ1-1	TRBV21-1	.	CASTEQGNFPEAFF	TGTGCCAGCACCGAACAGGGGAATTTTCCTGAAGCTTTCTTT
.	TRBJ2-5	TRBV19	once	CATGGLGGETQYF	TGTGCCACCGGGGGGCTCGGGGGAGAGACCCAGTACTTC
TRBD2	TRBJ2-3	TRBV3-1/TRBV3-2	.	CASSQTLPGLAGGPDTQYF	TGTGCCAGCAGCCAAACGCTTCCGGGACTAGCGGGGGGGCCGGATACGCAGTATTTT
TRBD1	TRBJ1-5	TRBV5-5	.	CASSPNGQGTQPQHF	TGTGCCAGCAGCCCGAACGGACAGGGGACCCAGCCCCAGCATTTT
.	TRBJ2-1	TRBV30	.	CAWSRLASSYNEQFF	TGTGCCTGGAGTAGGCTAGCGAGCTCCTACAATGAGCAGTTCTTC
.	TRBJ1-1	TRBV5-4	.	CASSFQGGTEAFF	TGTGCCAGCAGCTTCCAGGGCGGCACTGAAGCTTTCTTT
TRBD2	TRBJ2-7	TRBV5-1	.	CASSWGGEQYF	TGCGCCAGCAGCTGGGGGGGCGAGCAGTACTTC
.	TRBJ2-5	TRBV5-1	.	CASRQGQETQYF	TGCGCCAGCAGACAGGGACAAGAGACCCAGTACTTC
TRBD1	TRBJ2-3	TRBV27	.	CASRKGQGFADTQYF	TGTGCCAGCAGAAAGGGACAGGGGTTCGCAGATACGCAGTATTTT
.	TRBJ2-7	TRBV30	.	CAWSVSIYYEQYF	TGTGCCTGGAGTGTCTCTATCTACTACGAGCAGTACTTC
.	TRBJ1-1	TRBV7-8	.	CASSIGTSNTEAFF	TGTGCCAGCAGCATCGGGACATCGAACACTGAAGCTTTCTTT
TRBD1	TRBJ2-7	TRBV18	.	CASSGQGYEQYF	TGTGCCAGCTCAGGACAGGGCTACGAGCAGTACTTC
.	TRBJ2-1	TRBV6-5	.	CASSYSQGSYNEQFF	TGTGCCAGCAGTTACTCCCAGGGGTCCTACAATGAGCAGTTCTTC
.	TRBJ1-4	TRBV10-3	few	CAIAGATNEKLFF	TGTGCCATCGCAGGGGCAACTAATGAAAAACTGTTTTTT
.	TRBJ2-7	TRBV4-1	.	CASSPQSQGLYEQYF	TGCGCCAGCAGCCCTCAATCACAGGGCCTCTACGAGCAGTACTTC
TRBD2	TRBJ2-7	TRBV13	.	CASSFTPTTSRDEQYF	TGTGCCAGCAGCTTCACACCCACGACTAGCCGGGATGAGCAGTACTTC
TRBD2	TRBJ2-1	TRBV2	.	CASSAIGGGLYNEQFF	TGTGCCAGCAGTGCGATTGGCGGGGGGCTCTACAATGAGCAGTTCTTC
.	TRBJ2-7	TRBV10-2	.	CASRTSGSYEQYF	TGCGCCAGCAGAACCAGCGGGTCCTACGAGCAGTACTTC
TRBD1	TRBJ1-2	TRBV2	.	CATRLWGQGQNGYTF	TGTGCCACCCGGTTGTGGGGACAGGGGCAGAATGGCTACACCTTC
.	TRBJ1-6	TRBV15	.	CATSPDRDSSSYNSPLHF	TGTGCCACCAGCCCAGACCGTGACTCCAGCTCCTATAATTCACCCCTCCACTTT
.	TRBJ1-1	TRBV3-1/TRBV3-2	.	CASSQYGMREAFF	TGTGCCAGCAGCCAATACGGGATGAGAGAAGCTTTCTTT
.	TRBJ1-2	TRBV30	.	CAWGGGSNYGYTF	TGTGCCTGGGGAGGAGGGAGTAACTATGGCTACACCTTC
TRBD2	TRBJ2-3	TRBV5-1	.	CASSLLAGFTDTQYF	TGCGCCAGCAGCCTTCTAGCGGGATTCACAGATACGCAGTATTTT
TRBD2	TRBJ2-2	TRBV4-1	.	CASSRTPVRGGSGELFF	TGCGCCAGCAGCCGGACACCGGTGCGGGGGGGGTCCGGGGAGCTGTTTTTT
.	TRBJ1-3	TRBV19	.	CASSMGAPPGNTIYF	TGTGCCAGTAGTATGGGGGCCCCCCCTGGAAACACCATATATTTT
TRBD2	TRBJ2-2	TRBV4-2	.	CASSHPSGGLDTGELFF	TGTGCCAGCAGCCACCCGAGCGGGGGGCTCGACACCGGGGAGCTGTTTTTT
.	TRBJ2-4	TRBV4-2	.	CASSQASGEAKNIQYF	TGTGCCAGCAGCCAAGCGTCAGGGGAAGCCAAAAACATTCAGTACTTC
.	TRBJ2-5	TRBV10-3	.	CAISEGTQETQYF	TGTGCCATCAGTGAGGGCACCCAAGAGACCCAGTACTTC
.	TRBJ1-1	TRBV2	.	CASSEYFRRAFF	TGTGCCAGCAGTGAATATTTTCGGAGGGCTTTCTTT
.	TRBJ1-4	TRBV5-4	.	CASSLSSATNEKLFF	TGTGCCAGCAGCTTGTCGTCTGCAACTAATGAAAAACTGTTTTTT
.	TRBJ2-1	TRBV29-1	.	CSVNGESYNEQFF	TGCAGCGTTAACGGGGAATCCTACAATGAGCAGTTCTTC
TRBD1	TRBJ1-5	TRBV5-6	.	CASSWDRSNQPQHF	TGTGCCAGCAGCTGGGACAGGAGTAATCAGCCCCAGCATTTT
TRBD1	TRBJ2-2	TRBV5-6	.	CASGDRGINTGELFF	TGTGCCAGCGGGGACAGGGGGATAAACACCGGGGAGCTGTTTTTT
.	TRBJ2-7	TRBV29-1	.	CSVTPGTRYEQYF	TGCAGCGTTACACCCGGGACACGCTACGAGCAGTACTTC
.	TRBJ1-1	TRBV5-5	once	CASSPRTETEAFF	TGTGCCAGCAGCCCTCGGACAGAAACTGAAGCTTTCTTT
.	TRBJ1-1	TRBV6-5	.	CASSYAGLNTEAFF	TGTGCCAGCAGTTACGCAGGGCTAAACACTGAAGCTTTCTTT
TRBD1	TRBJ1-1	TRBV19	.	CASSINRGDTEAFF	TGTGCCAGTAGTATTAACAGGGGTGACACTGAAGCTTTCTTT
.	TRBJ2-3	TRBV9	.	CASSVWGVVADTQYF	TGTGCCAGCAGCGTTTGGGGCGTAGTCGCAGATACGCAGTATTTT
TRBD1	TRBJ2-5	TRBV25-1	.	CASSEYIGDRGRVETQYF	TGTGCCAGCAGTGAATATATCGGGGACAGGGGGCGGGTAGAGACCCAGTACTTC
.	TRBJ2-5	TRBV7-9	.	CASSPLTRPGETQYF	TGTGCCAGCAGCCCCCTGACCCGGCCGGGGGAGACCCAGTACTTC
.	TRBJ1-2	TRBV2	.	CASKGREGGYGYTF	TGTGCCAGCAAAGGGAGGGAAGGGGGCTATGGCTACACCTTC
.	TRBJ2-6	TRBV6-5	.	CASRAGGNGANVLTF	TGTGCCAGCAGGGCTGGGGGGAACGGGGCCAACGTCCTGACTTTC
.	TRBJ1-5	TRBV2	.	CASSDRGDQPQHF	TGTGCCAGCAGTGACAGGGGTGACCAGCCCCAGCATTTT
.	TRBJ1-5	TRBV19	.	CASSISRISNQPQHF	TGTGCCAGTAGTATCTCCAGGATTAGCAATCAGCCCCAGCATTTT
.	TRBJ1-1	TRBV18	.	CASSPFIGEYGTEAFF	TGTGCCAGCTCACCATTTATCGGGGAGTACGGCACTGAAGCTTTCTTT
.	TRBJ1-3	TRBV9	.	CASSVAGEGTIYF	TGTGCCAGCAGCGTAGCGGGGGAGGGCACCATATATTTT
TRBD1	TRBJ1-2	TRBV7-9	.	CASSNLDRASVGYTF	TGTGCCAGCAGCAATTTAGACAGGGCCAGCGTCGGCTACACCTTC